Presented here are 27 T cell receptor beta chains from one specimen sequenced in a study of control samples from healthy donors and cancer patients. The repertoire was sequenced with immunoSEQ multiplex PCR; TCRdb's copy has only in-frame clones and lacks some. The sample lists fewer than 110,000 clones; around 89% were seen once. Specimen: PBMCs. Every receptor here comes from a man aged 55-75 years with lung cancer.

The chain employs TRBV11-2 and TRBJ2-7, with 10 bases matching TRBD1. Germline V gene data show CDR1 as SGHAT and CDR2 as FQNNGV. The CDR3 sequence is 13 residues long. V lost 5 bases and J lost 5; bases outside the gene matches: 3. The CDR3, as DNA: TGTGCCAGCAGCCGGACAGGGGGTGACGAGCAGTACTTC. Translating it yields CASSRTGGDEQYF.

The chain is built from TRBV12-3 or TRBV12-4 and TRBJ1-1, with TRBD1 as a possible D gene (6 bases). The CDR3 has 13 residues. V was shortened by 4 bases and J by 4 bases, with 10 bases between the two germline ends. CDR3 nucleotide sequence: TGTGCCAGCAGTTCCCAGGGGCTCACTGAAGCTTTCTTT. Translating it yields CASSSQGLTEAFF.

This clone showed up just a few times. This rearrangement joins TRBV6-5 to TRBJ2-2; D may be TRBD2 (5 bases). V was pared by 6 bases and J by 3 bases, with 11 bases between. Looked up from germline, CDR1 is MNHEY and CDR2 is SVGAGI. This CDR3 region has 14 residues. DNA of the CDR3: TGTGCCAGCAGGCGGAGGTACGACACCGGGGAGCTGTTTTTT. Translation: CASRRRYDTGELFF.

The chain is built from TRBV19 and TRBJ1-4, with no clear D. This CDR3 is built from 13 residues. Trimming removed 4 bases from V and 8 bases from J, with 11 bases in between. Germline lookup yields CDR1 LNHDA and CDR2 SQIVND (reference sequence). The CDR3 protein is CASSRAGGEKLFF. The CDR3 region has the DNA TGTGCCAGTAGTAGAGCTGGTGGCGAAAAACTGTTTTTT.

The rearrangement joins TRBV18 to TRBJ2-5; TRBD1 might be the D (5 bases). The V end lost 7 bases, the J end lost 3 bases, and 12 bases lay between the germline ends. Germline loops: CDR1 KGHSH, CDR2 LQKENI. The CDR3 has 13 amino acids. The DNA for the CDR3 is TGTGCCAGCTTAAGGGGTGGAGAAGAGACCCAGTACTTC. Translation: CASLRGGEETQYF.

This chain connects TRBV6-1 to TRBJ1-5; D is unresolved. The CDR3 consists of 13 residues. Trimming shortened V by 3 bases and J by 5 bases, and 8 bases separated the two germline ends. CDR1 is MNHNS and CDR2 is SASEGT in the germline V gene. The CDR3 protein is CASSDAGYQPQHF. CDR3 nucleotides: TGTGCCAGCAGTGACGCCGGATATCAGCCCCAGCATTTT.

This sequence joins TRBV11-3 and TRBJ2-2; 13 bases agree with TRBD2. CDR1 and CDR2 (germline): SGHNT, YENEEA. V was clipped by 5 bases and J by 7 bases; unmatched bases: 7. The CDR3 sequence is 16 residues long. CDR3 in amino acids: CASSPRTSGGGGELFF. As DNA, the CDR3 is TGTGCCAGCAGCCCTCGGACTAGCGGGGGCGGCGGGGAGCTGTTTTTT. Combining the CDR3 with reference TRBV11-3 and TRBJ2-2 gives the whole variable domain EAGVVQSPRYKIIEKKQPVAFWCNPISGHNTLYWYLQNLGQGPELLIRYENEEAVDDSQLPKDRFSAERLKGVDSTLKIQPAELGDSAVYLCASSPRTSGGGGELFFGEGSRLTVL.

The chain has TRBV7-2 and TRBJ1-2; maybe TRBD1 (6 bases). The CDR3 extends over 14 amino acids. V shed 5 bases and J shed 1 base, with 11 bases lying between them. CDR1 is SGHTA, CDR2 FQGNSA, per germline. CDR3 residues: CASSMDSVNYGYTF. In DNA, the CDR3 is TGTGCCAGCAGCATGGACAGTGTTAACTATGGCTACACCTTC.

The rearrangement joins TRBV7-8 to TRBJ1-2, with D possibly TRBD1 on 5 matching bases. Germline loops: CDR1 SGHVS, CDR2 FQNEAQ. V lost 5 bases and J lost 7, with 17 bases in between. The length of the CDR3 is 14 residues. This CDR3 reads CASSRQAGVSGYTF. CDR3 bases: TGTGCCAGCAGCCGGCAGGCGGGGGTCTCTGGCTACACCTTC.

The chain recombines TRBV24-1 with TRBJ2-1; no reliable D call. This CDR3 comprises 12 residues. The germline V and J ends were trimmed by 1 base and 9 bases, with 6 bases remaining between them. The germline V gene encodes CDR1 KGHDR and CDR2 SFDVKD. CDR3 sequence (DNA): TGTGCCACCAGTGATTTAGGCGGTGAGCAGTTCTTC. Amino acid sequence: CATSDLGGEQFF.

The J gene is TRBJ2-2, the V gene TRBV9; possible D gene TRBD1, 6 bases. V lost 1 base, J lost 4 bases, and 8 bases lay in between. The germline V gene encodes CDR1 SGDLS and CDR2 YYNGEE. The CDR3 is 14 residues long. The CDR3 is CASSVTGTTGELFF. The CDR3 nucleotides read TGTGCCAGCAGCGTAACAGGGACCACCGGGGAGCTGTTTTTT.

The CDR3 nucleotides read TGTGCCAGCAGCGTTGGCAGAGGACTAGCGGCTAACCAAGAGACCCAGTACTTC. Translated: CASSVGRGLAANQETQYF. The chain couples TRBV9 to TRBJ2-5, with 10 bases fitting TRBD2. J lost 0 bases, V lost 2 bases, and 10 bases had no gene match. Germline V gene data show CDR1 as SGDLS and CDR2 as YYNGEE. CDR3 length: 18 residues. Filled out from reference TRBV9 and TRBJ2-5, the complete variable domain reads DSGVTQTPKHLITATGQRVTLRCSPRSGDLSVYWYQQSLDQGLQFLIQYYNGEERAKGNILERFSAQQFPDLHSELNLSSLELGDSALYFCASSVGRGLAANQETQYFGPGTRLLVL.

This chain connects TRBV5-1 to TRBJ2-5, with unresolved D. Germline V lookup: CDR1 SGHRS, CDR2 YFSETQ. The V gene lost 4 bases and the J gene lost 0 bases, with 4 bases spanning the gap. The CDR3 spans 12 residues. The CDR3 nucleotides are TGCGCCAGCAGCGCCGACCAAGAGACCCAGTACTTC. Amino acid sequence: CASSADQETQYF.

The chain joins TRBV27 to TRBJ2-1; TRBD2 aligns across 7 bases. J gave up 2 bases and V 7 bases, and 11 bases lay outside the gene matches. The CDR3 has 16 amino acids. Germline V gives CDR1 MNHEY, CDR2 SMNVEV (reference sequence). In nucleotides, the CDR3 is TGTGCCAGCACCCCTGCCGGGCGGGGGACCTACAATGAGCAGTTCTTC. It specifies CASTPAGRGTYNEQFF.

The chain recombines TRBV4-2 with TRBJ2-1; 7 positions agree with TRBD2. Germline V CDR1 and CDR2: LGHNA, YNFKEQ. This CDR3 has 18 amino acids. The junction had 15 bases not matched to a gene; V was cut back by 0 bases and J by 7 bases. CDR3 region: CASSQDGLSGGQRNEQFF. The CDR3 DNA is TGTGCCAGCAGCCAAGACGGTTTATCGGGAGGTCAGCGGAATGAGCAGTTCTTC.

V gene TRBV4-1 combines with J gene TRBJ1-2; the D is unclear. The CDR3 totals 11 residues. Trimming removed 3 bases at V and 8 bases at J, with 7 bases between. Germline CDR1 and CDR2: MGHRA and YSYEKL. CDR3 nucleotides: TGCGCCAGCAGCCATTTTGAGGGCTACACCTTC. This codes for CASSHFEGYTF.

This clone was observed once. The chain joins TRBV7-7 to TRBJ2-1; 14 bases match TRBD2. Germline V CDR1 and CDR2: SSHAT, FNYEAQ (reference sequence). The CDR3 sequence is 19 residues long. V lost 2 bases to trimming and J lost 0 bases; unmatched junction nucleotides: 6. CDR3 in amino acids: CASSLWTSGGPDSYNEQFF. The CDR3 DNA follows: TGTGCCAGCAGCTTATGGACTAGCGGGGGGCCCGACTCCTACAATGAGCAGTTCTTC.

This rearrangement joins TRBV6-6 to TRBJ1-5; 7 bases line up with TRBD1. V was clipped by 4 bases and J by 3 bases; unmatched bases: 9. This CDR3 is 16 amino acids long. The germline V gene has CDR1 MNHNY and CDR2 SVGAGI (reference sequence). The CDR3 here is CASSFTGAHLNQPQHF. Written as DNA, the CDR3 is TGTGCCAGCAGTTTTACAGGGGCCCACCTCAATCAGCCCCAGCATTTT.

The chain uses TRBV2 and TRBJ2-4; no clear D. Germline V gives CDR1 SNHLY, CDR2 FYNNEI. V was trimmed by 3 bases and J by 8 bases, leaving 14 bases between them. The CDR3 is 14 residues long. Written as DNA, the CDR3 is TGTGCCAGCAGTGAGACGGGCCCCATTTACATTCAGTACTTC. Its protein is CASSETGPIYIQYF.

This chain links TRBV29-1 with TRBJ2-3, with D perhaps TRBD2 (6 bases). The CDR3 sequence is 15 residues long. Deletions cut 4 bases from V and 2 bases from J, with 16 bases between. Germline CDR1 is SQVTM and CDR2 is ANQGSEA. In DNA form, the CDR3 reads TGCAGCGTTGTGGCGGTAGCGGACCCCACAGATACGCAGTATTTT. This encodes CSVVAVADPTDTQYF.

The chain is built from TRBV29-1 and TRBJ2-5, with D possibly matching TRBD2 (6 bases). V was clipped by 6 bases and J by 2 bases, with 16 bases between them. The germline V gene encodes CDR1 SQVTM and CDR2 ANQGSEA. This CDR3 is 14 amino acids long. DNA of the CDR3: TGCAGCGTGGCAGGGACTTCCATTCAAGAGACCCAGTACTTC. It specifies CSVAGTSIQETQYF.

The V and J genes are TRBV6-6 and TRBJ1-5; no firm D call. Germline lookup yields CDR1 MNHNY and CDR2 SVGAGI (reference sequence). The CDR3 consists of 15 residues. Trimming shortened V by 6 bases and J by 1 base, and 13 bases separated the two germline ends. CDR3 sequence (DNA): TGTGCCAGCAGGCCATCGGATAGGAGCAATCAGCCCCAGCATTTT. It is translated as CASRPSDRSNQPQHF.

V is TRBV19 and J is TRBJ1-6; TRBD1 matches at 7 bases. This CDR3 is built from 15 residues. CDR1 is LNHDA, CDR2 SQIVND, per germline (reference sequence). Trimming removed 5 bases from V and 7 bases from J; junction bases left unmatched: 8. The CDR3 sequence: CASSFGQALNSPLHF. CDR3 nucleotides: TGTGCCAGTAGTTTTGGACAGGCCTTAAATTCACCCCTCCACTTT.

This clone was seen more than once but under ten times. The chain is built from TRBV5-8 and TRBJ1-1; no definite D call. The germline V gene encodes CDR1 SGHTS and CDR2 YDEGEE. Trimming cost V 2 bases and J 6 bases, with 8 bases left between them. This CDR3 is 12 amino acids long. In nucleotides, the CDR3 is TGTGCCAGCAGCTTTAACAGTCCTGAAGCTTTCTTT. Amino acids: CASSFNSPEAFF.

The rearrangement links TRBV11-2 to TRBJ1-5; D may be TRBD1 (6 bases). Trimming removed 1 base from V and 10 bases from J, with 17 bases in between. Looked up from germline, CDR1 is SGHAT and CDR2 is FQNNGV. The CDR3 extends over 15 amino acids. The CDR3 nucleotides are TGTGCCAGCAGCTTAGGTGGGGCAGGGGCCCGCCCCCAGCATTTT. Residues: CASSLGGAGARPQHF.

The chain recombines TRBV27 with TRBJ2-4, with 14 bases identical to TRBD2. Trimming removed 6 bases from V and 1 base from J; junction bases left unmatched: 11. In germline, CDR1 is MNHEY, CDR2 SMNVEV (reference sequence). The CDR3 spans 19 residues. The CDR3 is CASSLRGLAGAFAKNIQYF. The CDR3 nucleotides read TGTGCCAGCAGCCTAAGGGGACTAGCGGGGGCCTTTGCCAAAAACATTCAGTACTTC.

V and J are TRBV4-2 and TRBJ2-7; D is ambiguous. The CDR3 covers 15 residues. V was trimmed by 0 bases and J by 2 bases, leaving 11 bases between them. Germline assignment: CDR1 LGHNA and CDR2 YNFKEQ. CDR3 sequence: CASSQEQVTTYEQYF. As DNA, the CDR3 is TGTGCCAGCAGCCAAGAGCAGGTCACTACCTACGAGCAGTACTTC.